One and the same sample provided the 7 T cell receptor beta chains below, sequenced in a study of T cell responses to AZD1222 COVID-19 vaccine (dated by TCRdb to about 2021). The time point label of this sample denotes: baseline before first vaccination. Receptor amplification or capture employed the immunoSEQ multiplex PCR assay. Entries here come from immuneACCESS through TCRdb and include only in-frame sequences with V and J called. Some clones fail to appear in such tables; in the studies checked, an unresolved V gene covers under half of the shortfall, and the cause of the remainder is unknown. Present in this sample are about 54,000 clones, around 84% of which were seen just once. The top ten clonotypes cover roughly 10% of the sample. The specimen comprised peripheral blood, sampled on day 0 of AZD1222 vaccination. The receptors here all came from an adult in good health.

This clone was picked up a small number of times. The chain combines TRBV4-3 with TRBJ2-1; D gene uncertain. The germline V and J ends were trimmed by 0 bases and 3 bases, with 9 bases remaining between them. There are 15 residues in the CDR3. Per germline, CDR1 LGHNA and CDR2 YSLEER. CDR3 residues: CASSQEVAGYNEQFF. The CDR3 DNA is TGCGCCAGCAGCCAAGAGGTAGCCGGCTACAATGAGCAGTTCTTC.

The DNA for the CDR3 is TGTGCCAGCAGTCTAACCCTGGACAGGGTGTATGGCTACACCTTC. As protein: CASSLTLDRVYGYTF. The chain uses TRBV6-5 and TRBJ1-2; the match to TRBD1 covers 8 bases. Germline V CDR1 and CDR2: MNHEY, SVGAGI. Germline trimming cut 5 bases from V and 5 bases from J; bases unmatched to any gene: 10. The CDR3 length is 15 residues.

The chain uses TRBV15 and TRBJ1-4; 11 positions match TRBD1. Germline V CDR1 and CDR2: LNHNV, YYDKDF (reference sequence). The CDR3 runs 16 residues. With 5 bases clipped from V and 6 bases from J, the junction kept 8 bases outside the gene matches. DNA for the CDR3: TGTGCCACCAGCGGAGGACAGGGGGCAGGTGATGAAAAACTGTTTTTT. It translates to CATSGGQGAGDEKLFF.

The chain combines TRBV6-5 with TRBJ2-1; the match to TRBD2 covers 9 bases. Germline CDR1 and CDR2: MNHEY and SVGAGI. This CDR3 is built from 14 residues. Unmatched junction bases numbered 10, after V lost 8 bases and J lost 8 bases. This chain's CDR3 is CASEGVAGAHEQFF. In DNA, the CDR3 is TGTGCCAGCGAGGGGGTAGCGGGAGCCCATGAGCAGTTCTTC.

The gene calls are TRBV5-8 and TRBJ1-1; D call uncertain. Trimming pared 4 bases from V and 10 bases from J, leaving 23 bases between. The CDR3 runs 15 residues. Germline V gene data show CDR1 as SGHTS and CDR2 as YDEGEE. The CDR3 coding sequence is TGTGCCAGCAGCCCCCCACAAGAATCGAGTCTGGCAGCTTTCTTT. It is translated as CASSPPQESSLAAFF.

The chain links TRBV18 to TRBJ2-7, with D perhaps TRBD1 (6 bases). Trimming took 0 bases from V and 2 from J, leaving 11 bases between them. This CDR3 is built from 15 residues. The germline V gene has CDR1 KGHSH and CDR2 LQKENI. For the CDR3, the DNA is TGTGCCAGCTCACCACCTAGCAGGGGCCCCTACGAGCAGTACTTC. It encodes CASSPPSRGPYEQYF.

The chain uses TRBV25-1 and TRBJ1-6; TRBD1 might be the D (6 bases). V was cut by 1 base and J by 6 bases, with 13 bases left in between. Germline loops: CDR1 MGHDK, CDR2 SYGVNS. This CDR3 region has 16 residues. The CDR3 nucleotides are TGTGCCAGCAGTGAATCAAGGACAGACCTTAATTCACCCCTCCACTTT. Its translation is CASSESRTDLNSPLHF.